The next 17 T cell receptor beta chains were all read from a single sample in a study of post-analysis software for immune sequencing data. Study-wide points: TRBV5-6, TRBV5-1 and TRBV20-1 were among roughly five TRBV segments more frequent in patients than controls.

Antigen specificity for these receptors is unknown. Unique molecular identifiers had been added to the TCR beta cDNA libraries. TCRdb reprocessed the PCR reads with MiXCR, giving one entry per CDR3 protein. Among approximately 770,000 distinct CDR3 sequences listed, more than 45% were seen once. Sequenced: blood. The receptors derive from a girl aged 10 to 17 with multiple sclerosis.

The chain has TRBV3-1 and TRBJ2-7; no clear D gene. The length of the CDR3 is 13 residues. The V end lost 4 bases, the J end lost 0 bases, and 7 bases lay between the germline ends. Germline CDR1 reads LGHDT; CDR2 reads YNNKEL (reference sequence). The CDR3 DNA is TGTGCCAGCAGCCCCCGGCCCTCCTACGAGCAGTACTTC. Its protein product is CASSPRPSYEQYF.

V is TRBV6-2 or TRBV6-3 and J is TRBJ2-1, with 10 bases lining up with TRBD2. V lost 10 bases and J lost 4; bases outside the gene matches: 10. Germline V gives CDR1 MNHEY, CDR2 SVGEGT. The CDR3 sequence is 15 residues long. The CDR3 nucleotides read TGTGCCACCTACCCACTAGCGGGAATTTACAATGAGCAGTTCTTC. Protein sequence: CATYPLAGIYNEQFF.

This clonotype has a count of ten or more. V and J are TRBV6-5 and TRBJ2-5; 7 bases are a match to TRBD1. The CDR3 is 14 amino acids. V shed 3 bases and J 4 bases; nucleotides not matched to a gene: 5. Germline CDR1 and CDR2: MNHEY and SVGAGI. The chain's CDR3 is CASSYTQGPETQYF. CDR3 DNA sequence: TGTGCCAGCAGTTATACACAGGGGCCAGAGACCCAGTACTTC.

The chain combines TRBV9 with TRBJ1-3; possible D gene TRBD1, 5 bases. CDR1 is SGDLS and CDR2 is YYNGEE in the germline V gene. V lost 4 bases and J 0 bases, leaving 20 bases between the germline ends. The CDR3 loop spans 18 amino acids. As DNA, the CDR3 is TGTGCCAGCAGCTTTGGGACCGCTACCATAAACTCTGGAAACACCATATATTTT. Amino acid sequence: CASSFGTATINSGNTIYF.

The V and J genes are TRBV27 and TRBJ2-7; D might be TRBD1 (6 bases). The CDR3 has 16 residues. Trimming stripped 6 bases from V and 1 base from J, with 19 bases between. Germline lookup yields CDR1 MNHEY and CDR2 SMNVEV (reference sequence). The CDR3 spells CASSRTGIVGSYEQYF. CDR3 nucleotide sequence: TGTGCCAGCAGCCGAACAGGGATCGTTGGGTCCTACGAGCAGTACTTC.

The chain carries TRBV6-2 or TRBV6-3 and TRBJ2-3; the D gene is possibly TRBD1 (6 bases). V was pared by 5 bases and J by 0 bases, with 12 bases between. The CDR3 runs to 15 residues. Germline assignment: CDR1 MNHEY and CDR2 SVGEGT. CDR3 residues: CASSRDTSSTDTQYF. As DNA, the CDR3 is TGTGCCAGCAGTCGGGACACCTCTAGCACAGATACGCAGTATTTT.

As for this clonotype: One junction end disagrees with the germline gene, perhaps due to a read error. The V gene is TRBV20-1, the J gene TRBJ2-5, with TRBD2 matching over 10 bases. The germline gives CDR1 DFQATT, CDR2 SNEGSKA (reference sequence). CDR3 length: 14 amino acids. CDR3 in amino acids: CSATGLAAQETQYF. In nucleotides, the CDR3 is TGCAGCGCTACCGGACTAGCGGCTCAAGAGACCCAGTACTTC.

The chain combines TRBV12-3 or TRBV12-4 with TRBJ2-3; possibly TRBD1 or TRBD2 for D (5 bases each). This CDR3 contains 15 residues. V was clipped by 0 bases and J by 4 bases, with 11 bases between them. The CDR3 bases are TGTGCCAGCAGTTTAGCGGGAGAGGGGTCAGATACGCAGTATTTT. It encodes CASSLAGEGSDTQYF.

The chain has TRBV29-1 and TRBJ2-7; D not resolved. V lost 6 bases to trimming and J lost 7 bases, with 16 bases between them. Germline V lookup: CDR1 SQVTM, CDR2 ANQGSEA. The CDR3 consists of 12 residues. CDR3 nucleotides: TGCAGCGTCGTCGGATTAGGTGAGGAGCAGTACTTC. It is translated as CSVVGLGEEQYF.

This clonotype was detected only a few times. The CDR3 spells CASSPHGGNNEQFF. DNA for the CDR3: TGTGCCAGCAGCCCCCACGGCGGGAACAATGAGCAGTTCTTC. The chain is built from TRBV14 and TRBJ2-1; weak D call: TRBD2 (6 bases). V was pared by 4 bases and J by 5 bases, with 12 bases between. Germline V gene data show CDR1 as SGHDN and CDR2 as FVKESK. This CDR3 is built from 14 residues.

The chain's CDR3 is CASSLAHGTYEQYF. CDR3 sequence (DNA): TGTGCCAGCAGCTTAGCGCACGGCACCTACGAGCAGTACTTC. This chain joins TRBV7-2 and TRBJ2-7; D ambiguous. V was cut by 0 bases and J by 2 bases, with 8 bases left in between. Germline CDR1 SGHTA, CDR2 FQGNSA. This CDR3 region has 14 residues.

V gene TRBV7-2 combines with J gene TRBJ2-7, with D hard to call. The germline V gene encodes CDR1 SGHTA and CDR2 FQGNSA. The CDR3 has 12 amino acids. V shed 5 bases and J shed 3 bases, with 8 bases lying between them. The CDR3 DNA is TGTGCCAGCAGCAATATATTCTACGAGCAGTACTTC. This sequence encodes CASSNIFYEQYF.

The V gene is TRBV10-3, the J gene TRBJ2-7, with 7 bases fitting TRBD1. V shed 6 bases and J 7 bases; nucleotides not matched to a gene: 9. The CDR3 runs 13 residues. The germline CDR1 and CDR2 sequences are ENHRY and SYGVKD. The CDR3 sequence: CAIREGDRVEQYF. In nucleotides, the CDR3 is TGTGCCATCAGGGAAGGGGACAGAGTTGAGCAGTACTTC.

This chain uses TRBV27 with TRBJ1-2; 7 bases are a match to TRBD1. Trimming removed 8 bases from V and 6 bases from J; junction bases left unmatched: 15. This CDR3 region has 15 residues. Germline CDR1 MNHEY, CDR2 SMNVEV (reference sequence). The chain's CDR3 is CASSSLAGGGNGYTF. In DNA, the CDR3 is TGTGCCAGCTCCTCCTTGGCAGGGGGGGGGAATGGCTACACCTTC.

This clonotype was observed a handful of times. V usage is TRBV7-9 and J usage is TRBJ1-2; a weak D match, TRBD1 (6 bases). Trimming pared 1 base from V and 1 base from J, leaving 16 bases between. The CDR3 sequence is 17 residues long. CDR1 SEHNR and CDR2 FQNEAQ come from the germline V gene (reference sequence). CDR3 sequence reads: CASSLVGSGAGNYGYTF. CDR3 DNA: TGTGCCAGCAGCTTAGTGGGTTCAGGGGCCGGTAACTATGGCTACACCTTC. The full variable domain, with the rest looked up from reference TRBV7-9 and TRBJ1-2, is DTGVSQNPRHKITKRGQNVTFRCDPISEHNRLYWYRQTLGQGPEFLTYFQNEAQLEKSRLLSDRFSAERPKGSFSTLEIQRTEQGDSAMYLCASSLVGSGAGNYGYTFGSGTRLTVV.

The genes are TRBV20-1 and TRBJ2-5; TRBD2 aligns across 8 bases. J gave up 5 bases and V 0 bases, and 2 bases lay outside the gene matches. Germline V gene data show CDR1 as DFQATT and CDR2 as SNEGSKA (reference sequence). The CDR3 covers 13 residues. The CDR3 region has the DNA TGCAGTGCTAGAGAAGCGGGAGCTGAGACCCAGTACTTC. It codes for CSAREAGAETQYF.

This clonotype was found a few times. The V call is TRBV10-2, the J call TRBJ2-7; D is unresolved. Germline V gene lookup returns CDR1 WSHSY and CDR2 SAAADI. This CDR3 is built from 15 residues. Trimming stripped 5 bases from V and 5 bases from J, with 19 bases between. The CDR3 loop is CASSPVERVFDEQYF. CDR3 nucleotide sequence: TGCGCCAGCAGTCCCGTGGAGAGAGTCTTCGACGAGCAGTACTTC.